This TCR beta chain was sequenced during a study of siplizumab effects on memory and regulatory T cells. Study-level findings and limits: Tregs that proliferated in siplizumab cultures did not have their suppressive function confirmed.

Assay: immunoSEQ multiplex PCR; the TCRdb copy retains only in-frame clones and omits some. The sample lists approximately 100,000 clones, around 90% occurring once. Trimming stripped 5 bases from V and 0 bases from J, with 17 bases between. Germline lookup yields CDR1 KGHSH and CDR2 LQKENI. The CDR3 runs 17 residues. On this clone: Its antigen is unidentified.

This receptor was taken from a human donor in good health. The sequencing sample was made of non-Treg CD4+ T cells sorted from blood. The chain is built from TRBV18 and TRBJ1-3; a weak D match, TRBD1 (5 bases). Written as DNA, the CDR3 is TGTGCCAGCTCAAGGGGAACGGGACCGCTCTCTGGAAACACCATATATTTT. This sequence encodes CASSRGTGPLSGNTIYF.